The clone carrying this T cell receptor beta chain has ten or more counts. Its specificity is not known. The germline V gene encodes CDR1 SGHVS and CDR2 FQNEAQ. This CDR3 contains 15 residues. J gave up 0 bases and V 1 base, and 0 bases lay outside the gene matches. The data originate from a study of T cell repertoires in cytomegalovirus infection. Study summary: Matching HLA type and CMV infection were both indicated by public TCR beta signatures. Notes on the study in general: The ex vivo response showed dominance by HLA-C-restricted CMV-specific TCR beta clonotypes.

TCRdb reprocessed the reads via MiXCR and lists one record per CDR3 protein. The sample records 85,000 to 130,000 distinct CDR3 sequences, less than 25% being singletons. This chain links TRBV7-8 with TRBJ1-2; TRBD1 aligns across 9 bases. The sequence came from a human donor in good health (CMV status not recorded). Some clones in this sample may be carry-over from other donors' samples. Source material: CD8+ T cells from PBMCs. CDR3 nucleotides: TGTGCCAGCAGCTTAGGACAGGGGGCTAACTATGGCTACACCTTC. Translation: CASSLGQGANYGYTF.